The following is a T cell receptor (beta chain) sequence with its context. The antigen remains unidentified. Produced via immunoSEQ multiplex PCR; TCRdb's table is partial and in-frame only. The repertoire holds around 120,000 clones, with 88% as singletons. Germline CDR1 GTSNPN, CDR2 SVGIG (reference sequence). The CDR3 sequence is 14 residues long. After removal of 4 bases from V and 7 bases from J, the junction contained 8 bases not matched to a gene. This sample was taken from a study of T cell responses to AZD1222 COVID-19 vaccine. General study results and limits: Clonal diversity may have been underestimated in mostly white British donors. Baseline serostatus was positive in only a handful of AZD1222 recipients. There were vaccine-associated CD4 TCRs across spike, dominant at 160-218 and 743-854. In the spike-specific TCR repertoire, nearly half reportedly target unmutated variant regions.

This receptor was obtained from an adult who received the AZD1222 COVID-19 vaccine. The chain joins TRBV30 to TRBJ2-2; TRBD1 agrees at 8 bases. This specimen was peripheral blood, taken 28 days after the second AZD1222 dose. CDR3 protein: CAWKTQGAGGELFF. The CDR3, as DNA: TGTGCCTGGAAAACGCAGGGGGCGGGCGGGGAGCTGTTTTTT. The complete variable domain, with remaining parts taken from reference TRBV30 and TRBJ2-2, reads SQTIHQWPATLVQPVGSPLSLECTVEGTSNPNLYWYRQAAGRGLQLLFYSVGIGQISSEVPQNLSASRPQDRQFILSSKKLLLSDSGFYLCAWKTQGAGGELFFGEGSRLTVL.